This T cell receptor (beta chain) is drawn from a study of PD-1 blockade in classical Hodgkin lymphoma. Across the whole study: Patients were dosed intravenously with nivolumab at 3 mg/kg every 2 weeks. Whole-study findings and limits: Exclusion applied to patients who initiated nivolumab less than 1 year following ASCT. Complete responders entered with baseline diversity on par with newly diagnosed patients, the results showed.

This clone was found a few times. Its target is not known. The data were produced by immunoSEQ multiplex PCR, yet TCRdb's version contains in-frame clones alone and is incomplete. The table records 20,000 to 30,000 clones, roughly 80% of them present only once. This CDR3 is 13 amino acids long. CDR1 is ENHRY and CDR2 is SYGVKD in the germline V gene. Trimming shortened V by 6 bases and J by 7 bases, and 10 bases separated the two germline ends. Brentuximab vedotin exposure varied, and every patient relapsed after autologous stem cell transplantation. The chain links TRBV10-3 to TRBJ1-6; D not resolved. This TCR came from a human donor with classical Hodgkin lymphoma. Sequencing used peripheral blood mononuclear cells (PBMCs), obtained before the second cycle of nivolumab. The CDR3 DNA reads TGTGCCATCAGCGGACGGGAAAATTCACCCCTCCACTTT. Amino acid sequence: CAISGRENSPLHF.